This entry features one TCR beta chain sequence. What this receptor recognizes is not known. No per-base quality is available; no much larger clone lies one base away. The CDR3 measures 11 amino acids from cysteine to phenylalanine. Only the CDR3 DNA is retained, 33 bases long and in frame from the first base. From a lookup of the germline V gene (reference sequence), CDR1 and CDR2 are DFQATT and SNEGSKA. The entry originates in a study of CD8 T cells in Susac syndrome (dated 2019 in TCRdb). For the study in its entirety: Whether CD8+ T cell activation and differentiation in Susac syndrome was antigen driven was tested using repertoire sequencing.

RNA was extracted using the RNeasy kit, and roughly 0.5 to 1 ug of the RNA was reverse transcribed with random hexamers. TCR beta CDR3 regions were amplified with the immunoSEQ multiplex PCR assay covering 54 Vbeta and 13 Jbeta segments. Bias from PCR amplification was corrected by using a synthetic template baseline for primer optimization and for computational correction. The source study handled its data this way. Reads were annotated to V, D and J genes per IMGT and analyzed with immunoSEQ Analyzer, keeping only productive sequences. Clonality was calculated as one minus the Shannon entropy normalized by log2 of the number of productive unique sequences. For each patient and control, public and private clones were evaluated among the 100 most prevalent clones. A clone was defined as Susac-specific if it was absent from the healthy and MS cohorts, from some 1,100 published viral clones and from other ImmuneACCESS disease sequences. TCRdb applied fastp at Q25 and MiXCR to the public reads, then kept only in-frame beta chains. Entries that share a CDR3 protein sequence are merged under the most common genes and DNA. TCRdb's processing, not the authors', yielded these V and J calls. The sample yields a few hundred thousand distinct CDR3 sequences; approximately 95% were counted once. The ten largest clones add up to approximately 0.08% of the sample.

Peripheral blood CD8+ and CD4+ T cells from healthy donors, Susac syndrome patients and multiple sclerosis patients were profiled by high-throughput TCR beta sequencing. Treatment-naive patients with stable or active relapsing-remitting disease fulfilling revised McDonald criteria were used as multiple sclerosis controls. Bulk CD8+ and CD4+ T cells were purified magnetically by negative isolation, whereas CD8+ TEMRA cells were enriched by FACS. Blood was drawn into EDTA tubes, processed within 24 hours, and PBMCs were isolated by density gradient centrifugation. PBMCs intended for TCR sequencing were cryopreserved in liquid nitrogen and thawed later in a water bath at 37 degrees C. A purity of at least 90% was achieved for sorted or isolated CD4+, CD8+ and CD8+ TEMRA cells. Findings and caveats that apply to the study as a whole: The study acknowledged that relatively few individuals were included in the TCR sequencing and HLA analysis.

The chain uses TRBV20-1 and TRBJ2-3; the D gene remains uncertain. Specimen: CD4+ T cells from PBMCs. This clonotype was obtained from a human donor with multiple sclerosis. CDR3 reads: CSGGIGDTQYF. The DNA is TGCAGCGGCGGAATAGGAGATACGCAGTATTTT.